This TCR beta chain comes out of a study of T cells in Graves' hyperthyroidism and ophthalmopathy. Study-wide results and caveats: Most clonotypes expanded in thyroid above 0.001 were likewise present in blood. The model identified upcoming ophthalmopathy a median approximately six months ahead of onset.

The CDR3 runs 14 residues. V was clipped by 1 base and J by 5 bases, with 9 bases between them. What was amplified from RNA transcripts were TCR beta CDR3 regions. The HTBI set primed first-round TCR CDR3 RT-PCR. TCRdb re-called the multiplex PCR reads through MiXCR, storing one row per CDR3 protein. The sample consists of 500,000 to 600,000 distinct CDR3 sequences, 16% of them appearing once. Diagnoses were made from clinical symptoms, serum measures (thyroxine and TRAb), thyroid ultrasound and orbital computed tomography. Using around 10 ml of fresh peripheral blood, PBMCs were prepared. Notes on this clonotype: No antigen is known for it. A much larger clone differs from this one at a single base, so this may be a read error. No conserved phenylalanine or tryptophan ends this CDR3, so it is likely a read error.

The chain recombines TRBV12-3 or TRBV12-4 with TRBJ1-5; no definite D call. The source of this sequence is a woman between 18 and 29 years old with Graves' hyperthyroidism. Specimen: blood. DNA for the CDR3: TGTGCCAGCAGTTTAGAGGGTCTCGATCAGCCCCAGCATCTT. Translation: CASSLEGLDQPQHL.